A single sample gave rise to the 22 T cell receptor beta chains below, sequenced in a study of post-analysis software for immune sequencing data. What these receptors recognize is not known. Every TCR beta cDNA library bore unique molecular identifiers. TCRdb re-derived calls from the PCR reads in MiXCR, one entry per CDR3 protein. The data contain over 700,000 distinct CDR3 sequences, approximately 30% of them singletons. Findings and limits, study-wide: TRBV segments more frequent in patients than in controls numbered a few and included TRBV5-6, TRBV5-1 and TRBV20-1.

The sample consisted of blood. The receptor source for this set is a girl aged 5-17 years with multiple sclerosis.

The V and J genes are TRBV5-1 and TRBJ2-3, with D unclear. This CDR3 contains 15 residues. Germline V gives CDR1 SGHRS, CDR2 YFSETQ. V was clipped by 0 bases and J by 1 base, with 9 bases between them. CDR3 residues: CASSLASTRTDTQYF. CDR3 DNA sequence: TGCGCCAGCAGCTTGGCCTCAACACGCACAGATACGCAGTATTTT. Filled out from reference TRBV5-1 and TRBJ2-3, the complete variable domain reads KAGVTQTPRYLIKTRGQQVTLSCSPISGHRSVSWYQQTPGQGLQFLFEYFSETQRNKGNFPGRFSGRQFSNSRSEMNVSTLELGDSALYLCASSLASTRTDTQYFGPGTRLTVL.

CDR3 sequence: CSARGGQHSYNEQFF. The DNA for the CDR3 is TGCAGTGCTAGAGGGGGACAGCACTCCTACAATGAGCAGTTCTTC. V is TRBV20-1 and J is TRBJ2-1; 7 positions match TRBD1. Germline CDR1 reads DFQATT; CDR2 reads SNEGSKA (reference sequence). CDR3 size: 15 residues. Germline trimming cut 1 base from V and 0 bases from J; bases unmatched to any gene: 3.

In its sample, this clonotype was seen many times. This sequence joins TRBV5-1 and TRBJ2-5; D is unclear. The CDR3 is 14 amino acids. V was pared by 0 bases and J by 2 bases, with 8 bases between. Germline-derived CDR1 and CDR2 are SGHRS and YFSETQ. The CDR3, as DNA: TGCGCCAGCAGCTTGGTAGTTGGGCAAGAGACCCAGTACTTC. This gives the protein CASSLVVGQETQYF.

In its sample, this clonotype was seen a few times. The V and J genes are TRBV28 and TRBJ2-5; maybe TRBD2 (8 bases). Trimming removed 5 bases from V and 9 bases from J, with 22 bases in between. The CDR3 sequence is 15 residues long. CDR1 MDHEN and CDR2 SYDVKM come from the germline V gene. CDR3 coding DNA: TGTGCCAGCAGTCATCGGGGGGGCGGAACAGGGGCCCAGTACTTC. It encodes CASSHRGGGTGAQYF. Complete variable domain (other parts from reference TRBV28 and TRBJ2-5): DVKVTQSSRYLVKRTGEKVFLECVQDMDHENMFWYRQDPGLGLRLIYFSYDVKMKEKGDIPEGYSVSREKKERFSLILESASTNQTSMYLCASSHRGGGTGAQYFGPGTRLLVL.

This clonotype was recorded only once. The gene calls are TRBV7-3 and TRBJ1-2; the D gene is possibly TRBD1 (5 bases). This CDR3 has 13 residues. V lost 2 bases to trimming and J lost 8 bases, with 12 bases between them. The V gene's germline CDR1 is SGHTA and CDR2 FQGTGA. This CDR3 reads CASSLARAEGYTF. CDR3 DNA: TGTGCCAGCAGCTTAGCCAGGGCGGAAGGCTACACCTTC.

V is TRBV6-4 and J is TRBJ2-1; 10 bases are shared with TRBD2. CDR3 size: 13 residues. The germline CDR1 and CDR2 sequences are MRHNA and SNTAGT. The V segment lost 3 bases and the J segment 15 bases; nucleotides outside the gene matches: 8. The CDR3 nucleotides read TGTGCCAGCAGTGAGCAGCGGGGGGGCCTCTTGTTCTTC. It translates to CASSEQRGGLLFF.

The chain carries TRBV28 and TRBJ1-1, with 7 bases aligning to TRBD1. The germline gives CDR1 MDHEN, CDR2 SYDVKM. CDR3 length equals 14 residues. V lost 6 bases, J lost 4 bases, and 8 bases stayed unmatched. CDR3 DNA: TGTGCCAGCAGCCCACCAGGGACAGCCACTGAAGCTTTCTTT. Translating it yields CASSPPGTATEAFF.

V is TRBV7-2 and J is TRBJ2-1, with a tentative D call TRBD2 (5 bases). With 6 bases removed from V and 5 bases from J, the gap between germline ends came to 20 bases. CDR1 and CDR2 (germline): SGHTA, FQGNSA. This CDR3 spans 16 amino acids. Here the CDR3 DNA reads TGTGCCAGCAGTTCTACTAGAGGCGGCAAAAACAATGAGCAGTTCTTC. It encodes CASSSTRGGKNNEQFF.

This clonotype has at least ten counts. DNA of the CDR3: TGTGCCAGCAGCTTGAGAGGGTACGAGCAGTACTTC. Amino acid sequence: CASSLRGYEQYF. The rearrangement joins TRBV5-4 to TRBJ2-7, with D tentatively TRBD2 (5 bases). Trimming pared 1 base from V and 4 bases from J, leaving 6 bases between. Germline CDR1 is SGHNT and CDR2 is YYREEE (reference sequence). The CDR3 has 12 residues. The complete variable domain, with remaining parts taken from reference TRBV5-4 and TRBJ2-7, reads ETGVTQSPTHLIKTRGQQVTLRCSSQSGHNTVSWYQQALGQGPQFIFQYYREEENGRGNFPPRFSGLQFPNYSSELNVNALELDDSALYLCASSLRGYEQYFGPGTRLTVT.

This clonotype was observed at least ten times. This rearrangement joins TRBV29-1 to TRBJ2-5, with D maybe TRBD1 (6 bases). The CDR3 is 11 residues long. V dropped 7 bases and J dropped 5 bases, with 11 bases sitting between them. CDR1 and CDR2 from the germline V gene are SQVTM and ANQGSEA. The CDR3 is CSGQVVETQYF. CDR3 nucleotide sequence: TGCAGCGGACAGGTAGTGGAGACCCAGTACTTC.

This chain links TRBV9 with TRBJ2-7; the match to TRBD1 covers 9 bases. With 0 bases clipped from V and 8 bases from J, the junction kept 12 bases outside the gene matches. The germline V gene encodes CDR1 SGDLS and CDR2 YYNGEE. CDR3 size: 16 residues. CDR3 protein: CASSVEPGVTGGKQYF. The CDR3 nucleotides are TGTGCCAGCAGCGTAGAGCCCGGGGTGACAGGGGGAAAGCAGTACTTC.

The chain combines TRBV12-3 or TRBV12-4 with TRBJ2-5; the D gene is possibly TRBD2 (6 bases). V lost 1 base, J lost 2 bases, and 11 bases lay in between. This CDR3 spans 15 amino acids. CDR3 loop: CASSLVIAEQETQYF. The DNA for the CDR3 is TGTGCCAGCAGTTTAGTCATAGCGGAGCAAGAGACCCAGTACTTC.

The J gene is TRBJ2-3, the V gene TRBV20-1; D possibly corresponds to TRBD2 (6 bases). Deletions cut 5 bases from V and 2 bases from J, with 14 bases between. This CDR3 spans 14 amino acids. Germline V lookup: CDR1 DFQATT, CDR2 SNEGSKA (reference sequence). The CDR3 nucleotides are TGCAGTGCTGAGTTCGGCGGGGTCACAGATACGCAGTATTTT. Amino acids: CSAEFGGVTDTQYF.

This clonotype was counted between two and nine times. Its ends do not fully match the called genes, so a read error is possible. The V call is TRBV29-1, the J call TRBJ2-3; 7 bases match TRBD2. CDR3 size: 14 residues. Germline CDR1 is SQVTM and CDR2 is ANQGSEA. The CDR3: CSDGGTGATDAQYF. CDR3 nucleotides: TGCAGCGACGGGGGGACGGGAGCGACAGATGCGCAGTATTTT.

This clonotype was seen ten or more times. The chain employs TRBV10-3 and TRBJ2-5, with TRBD1 matching 7 bases. Trimming at V came to 4 bases and at J to 2 bases, leaving 7 bases not matched to a gene. Per the germline V gene, CDR1 is ENHRY and CDR2 is SYGVKD. The CDR3 is 15 residues long. CDR3 region: CAISGAGDSQETQYF. The DNA of the CDR3 is TGTGCCATCAGTGGTGCCGGGGACAGTCAAGAGACCCAGTACTTC.

This clonotype was counted only a few times. The chain uses TRBV5-1 and TRBJ2-5; no clear D gene. Germline CDR1 and CDR2: SGHRS and YFSETQ. V lost 2 bases and J lost 5, with 13 bases in between. There are 14 residues in the CDR3. The CDR3 DNA reads TGCGCCAGCAGCTTAAGGGCAGCCCGGGAGACCCAGTACTTC. Its protein product is CASSLRAARETQYF.

A few counts support this clonotype. The rearrangement uses TRBV7-2 and TRBJ1-1, with TRBD1 matching 7 bases. Germline-derived CDR1 and CDR2 are SGHTA and FQGNSA. The CDR3 covers 12 residues. V gave up 4 bases and J gave up 7 bases; unmatched junction bases: 3. The CDR3 protein is CASSSGQNEAFF. In nucleotides, the CDR3 is TGTGCCAGCAGCTCGGGACAGAATGAAGCTTTCTTT.

V and J are TRBV29-1 and TRBJ2-7; D possibly corresponds to TRBD2 (5 bases). V shed 4 bases and J shed 3 bases, with 10 bases lying between them. This CDR3 is 12 amino acids long. Germline-derived CDR1 and CDR2 are SQVTM and ANQGSEA. The CDR3 protein is CSVAGNSYEQYF. The CDR3 nucleotides are TGCAGCGTTGCCGGGAATAGCTACGAGCAGTACTTC.

The CDR3 region has the DNA TGCAGTGCTAGACGGGACGCCTATGGCTACACCTTC. Translated: CSARRDAYGYTF. V and J are TRBV20-1 and TRBJ1-2; weak D call: TRBD1 (5 bases). This CDR3 has 12 residues. The germline CDR1 and CDR2 sequences are DFQATT and SNEGSKA (reference sequence). The V end was cut by 2 bases, the J end by 4 bases, with 8 bases between.

This clonotype was counted between two and nine times. The V gene is TRBV3-1, the J gene TRBJ2-7, with D uncertain. The V end lost 4 bases, the J end lost 3 bases, and 16 bases lay between the germline ends. The CDR3 is 15 residues long. Per the germline V gene, CDR1 is LGHDT and CDR2 is YNNKEL (reference sequence). The CDR3 sequence is CASSPTPGVLYEQYF. CDR3 nucleotide sequence: TGTGCCAGCAGCCCAACCCCAGGAGTCCTCTACGAGCAGTACTTC.

The rearrangement joins TRBV4-1 to TRBJ2-7; D is tentatively TRBD1 or TRBD2 (6 bases each). Trimming cost V 0 bases and J 2 bases, with 14 bases left between them. The CDR3 consists of 16 residues. Per the germline V gene, CDR1 is MGHRA and CDR2 is YSYEKL. Written as DNA, the CDR3 is TGCGCCAGCAGCCAAGATTGGGGGGCCCCCCCCTACGAGCAGTACTTC. Its protein product is CASSQDWGAPPYEQYF.

The V call is TRBV20-1, the J call TRBJ1-5, with 7 nucleotides matching TRBD1. CDR3 length: 14 residues. The J segment lost 4 bases and the V segment lost 5 bases, leaving 8 bases of the junction unmatched. The V gene's germline CDR1 is DFQATT and CDR2 SNEGSKA (reference sequence). The CDR3: CSAEGRGVNQPQHF. The CDR3 bases are TGCAGTGCTGAGGGCAGGGGGGTGAATCAGCCCCAGCATTTT.